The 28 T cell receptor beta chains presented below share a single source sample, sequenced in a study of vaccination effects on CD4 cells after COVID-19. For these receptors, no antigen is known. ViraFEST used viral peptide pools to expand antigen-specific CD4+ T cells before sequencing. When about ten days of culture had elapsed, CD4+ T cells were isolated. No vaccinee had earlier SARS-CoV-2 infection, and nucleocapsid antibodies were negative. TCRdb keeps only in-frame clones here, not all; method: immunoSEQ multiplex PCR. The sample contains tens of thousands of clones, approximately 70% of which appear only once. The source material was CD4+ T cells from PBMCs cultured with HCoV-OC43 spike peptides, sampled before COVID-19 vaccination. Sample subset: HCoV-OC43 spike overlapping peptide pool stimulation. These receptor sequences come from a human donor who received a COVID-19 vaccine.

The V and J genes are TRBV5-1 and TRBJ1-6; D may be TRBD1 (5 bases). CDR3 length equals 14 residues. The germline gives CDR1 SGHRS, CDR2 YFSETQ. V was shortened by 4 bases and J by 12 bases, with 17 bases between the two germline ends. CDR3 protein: CASSQPGTSEPLHF. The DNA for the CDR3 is TGCGCCAGCAGCCAGCCCGGGACCTCTGAACCCCTCCACTTT.

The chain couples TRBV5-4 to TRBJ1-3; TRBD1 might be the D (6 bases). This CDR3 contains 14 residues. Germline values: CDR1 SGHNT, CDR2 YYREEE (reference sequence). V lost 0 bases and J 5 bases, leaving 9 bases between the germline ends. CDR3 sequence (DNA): TGTGCCAGCAGCTTGGAACAGGGAAGAAACACCATATATTTT. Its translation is CASSLEQGRNTIYF. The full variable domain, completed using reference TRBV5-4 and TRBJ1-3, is ETGVTQSPTHLIKTRGQQVTLRCSSQSGHNTVSWYQQALGQGPQFIFQYYREEENGRGNFPPRFSGLQFPNYSSELNVNALELDDSALYLCASSLEQGRNTIYFGEGSWLTVV.

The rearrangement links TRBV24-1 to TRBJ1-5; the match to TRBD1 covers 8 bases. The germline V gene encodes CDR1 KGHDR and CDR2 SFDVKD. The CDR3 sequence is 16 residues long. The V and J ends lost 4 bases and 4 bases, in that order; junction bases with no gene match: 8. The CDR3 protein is CATSDPGQGMNQPQHF. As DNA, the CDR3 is TGTGCCACCAGTGACCCTGGACAGGGTATGAATCAGCCCCAGCATTTT.

CDR3 residues: CASSSGATNEKLFF. CDR3 sequence (DNA): TGCGCCAGCAGCTCGGGTGCAACTAATGAAAAACTGTTTTTT. V and J are TRBV5-1 and TRBJ1-4; D is unresolved. The length of the CDR3 is 14 residues. The germline V gene encodes CDR1 SGHRS and CDR2 YFSETQ. V was shortened by 3 bases and J by 0 bases, with 6 bases between the two germline ends.

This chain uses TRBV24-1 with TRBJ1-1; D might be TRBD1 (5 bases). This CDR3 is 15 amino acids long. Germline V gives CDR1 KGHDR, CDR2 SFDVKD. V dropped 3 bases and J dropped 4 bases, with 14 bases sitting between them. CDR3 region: CATSDDKGVGTEAFF. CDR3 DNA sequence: TGTGCCACCAGTGATGATAAAGGGGTTGGCACTGAAGCTTTCTTT.

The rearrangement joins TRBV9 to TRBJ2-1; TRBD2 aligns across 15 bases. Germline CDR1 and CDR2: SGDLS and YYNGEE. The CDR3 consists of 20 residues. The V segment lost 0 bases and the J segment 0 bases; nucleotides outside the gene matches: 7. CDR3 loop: CASSVGVGTSGGSSYNEQFF. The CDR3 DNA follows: TGTGCCAGCAGCGTAGGGGTCGGGACTAGCGGGGGGAGCTCCTACAATGAGCAGTTCTTC.

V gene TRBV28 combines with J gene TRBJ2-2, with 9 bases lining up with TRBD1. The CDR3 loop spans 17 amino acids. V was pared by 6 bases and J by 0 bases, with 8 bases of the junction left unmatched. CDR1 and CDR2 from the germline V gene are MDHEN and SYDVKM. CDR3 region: CASSSPGQGTNTGELFF. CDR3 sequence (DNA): TGTGCCAGCAGCTCTCCGGGACAGGGCACGAACACCGGGGAGCTGTTTTTT.

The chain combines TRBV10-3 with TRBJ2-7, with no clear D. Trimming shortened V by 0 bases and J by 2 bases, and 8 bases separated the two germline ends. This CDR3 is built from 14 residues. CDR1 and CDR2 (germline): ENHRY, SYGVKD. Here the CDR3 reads CAISESGTPYEQYV. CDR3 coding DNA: TGTGCCATCAGTGAGTCGGGCACGCCCTACGAGCAGTACGTC.

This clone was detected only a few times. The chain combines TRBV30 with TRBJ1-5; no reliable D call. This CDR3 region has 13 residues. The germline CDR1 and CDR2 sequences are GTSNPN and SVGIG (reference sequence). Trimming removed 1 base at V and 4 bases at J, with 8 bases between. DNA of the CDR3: TGTGCCTGGAGTGAGACGGGGAATCAGCCCCAGCATTTT. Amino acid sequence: CAWSETGNQPQHF.

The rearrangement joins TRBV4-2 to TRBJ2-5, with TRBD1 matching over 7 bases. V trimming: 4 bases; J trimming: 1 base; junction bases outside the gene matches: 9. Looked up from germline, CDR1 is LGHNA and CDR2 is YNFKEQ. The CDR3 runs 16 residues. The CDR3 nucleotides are TGTGCCAGCAGCCCTCAGACAGGGTCAGGCCAAGAGACCCAGTACTTC. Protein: CASSPQTGSGQETQYF.

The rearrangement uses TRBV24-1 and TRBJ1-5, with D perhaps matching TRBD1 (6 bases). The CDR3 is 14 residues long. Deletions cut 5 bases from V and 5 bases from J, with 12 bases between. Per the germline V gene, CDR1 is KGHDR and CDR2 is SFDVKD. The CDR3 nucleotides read TGTGCCACCAGTGGTCCAGGGGCAGATCAGCCCCAGCATTTT. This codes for CATSGPGADQPQHF.

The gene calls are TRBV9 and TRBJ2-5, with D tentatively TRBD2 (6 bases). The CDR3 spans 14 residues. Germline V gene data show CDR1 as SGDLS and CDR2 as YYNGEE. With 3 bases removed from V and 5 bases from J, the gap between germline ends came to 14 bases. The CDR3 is CASSAQEGTETQYF. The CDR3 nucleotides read TGTGCCAGCAGCGCCCAGGAGGGAACCGAGACCCAGTACTTC.

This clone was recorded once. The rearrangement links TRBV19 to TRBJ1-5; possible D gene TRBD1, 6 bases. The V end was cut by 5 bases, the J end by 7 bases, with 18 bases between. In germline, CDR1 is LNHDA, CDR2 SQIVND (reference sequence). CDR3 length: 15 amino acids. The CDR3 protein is CASSPGEGVGQPQHF. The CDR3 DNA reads TGTGCCAGTAGTCCTGGGGAGGGGGTCGGACAGCCCCAGCATTTT.

As DNA, the CDR3 is TGTGCCGCACCGGGACAGGGGAACACCGGGGAGCTGTTTTTT. Residues: CAAPGQGNTGELFF. The chain joins TRBV30 to TRBJ2-2; 9 bases are a match to TRBD1. The CDR3 has 14 amino acids. Germline V gene data show CDR1 as GTSNPN and CDR2 as SVGIG (reference sequence). V dropped 8 bases and J dropped 1; count of bases not matched to a gene: 5.

CDR3 bases: TGCGCCAGCAGCCAAGATGGGGACTCCCTGGCGGCAAAACTGTTTTTT. Its protein is CASSQDGDSLAAKLFF. The J gene is TRBJ1-4, the V gene TRBV4-3; TRBD1 might be the D (5 bases). Between the trimmed V and J ends, which lost 0 bases and 10 bases, there was a span of 18 bases. The CDR3 covers 16 residues. Looked up from germline, CDR1 is LGHNA and CDR2 is YSLEER.

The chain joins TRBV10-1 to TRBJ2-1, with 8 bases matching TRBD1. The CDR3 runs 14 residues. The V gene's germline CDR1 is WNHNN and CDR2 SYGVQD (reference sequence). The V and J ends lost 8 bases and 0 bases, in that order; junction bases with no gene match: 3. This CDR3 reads CASGTGRSYNEQFF. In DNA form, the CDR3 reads TGCGCCAGCGGGACAGGCCGCTCCTACAATGAGCAGTTCTTC.

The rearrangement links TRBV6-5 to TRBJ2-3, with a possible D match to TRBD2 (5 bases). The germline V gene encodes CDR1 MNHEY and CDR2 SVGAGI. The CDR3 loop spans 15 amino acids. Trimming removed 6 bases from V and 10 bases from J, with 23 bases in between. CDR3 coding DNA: TGTGCCAGCAGCGACCCGGGGTTGGTCCTGACTGCGCAGTATTTT. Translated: CASSDPGLVLTAQYF.

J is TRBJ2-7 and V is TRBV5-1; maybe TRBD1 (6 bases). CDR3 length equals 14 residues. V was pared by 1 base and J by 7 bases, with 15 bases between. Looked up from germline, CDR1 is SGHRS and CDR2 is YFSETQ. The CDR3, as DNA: TGCGCCAGCAGCTTGTCCCCTCAGGGGAATGAGCAGTACGTC. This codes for CASSLSPQGNEQYV.

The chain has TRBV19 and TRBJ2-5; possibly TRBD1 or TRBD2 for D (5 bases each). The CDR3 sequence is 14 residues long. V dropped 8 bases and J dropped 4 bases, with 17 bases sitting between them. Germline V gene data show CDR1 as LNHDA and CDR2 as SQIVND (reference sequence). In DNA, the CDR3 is TGTGCCAGTCGGAAAATGGGACGCGCAGAGACCCAGTACTTC. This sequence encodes CASRKMGRAETQYF.

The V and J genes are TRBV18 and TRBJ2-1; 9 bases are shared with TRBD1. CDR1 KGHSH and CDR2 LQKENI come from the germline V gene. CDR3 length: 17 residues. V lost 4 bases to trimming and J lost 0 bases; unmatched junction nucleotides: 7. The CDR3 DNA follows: TGTGCCAGCTCACTACTACAGGGGGCGAGCTCCTACAATGAGCAGTTCTTC. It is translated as CASSLLQGASSYNEQFF.

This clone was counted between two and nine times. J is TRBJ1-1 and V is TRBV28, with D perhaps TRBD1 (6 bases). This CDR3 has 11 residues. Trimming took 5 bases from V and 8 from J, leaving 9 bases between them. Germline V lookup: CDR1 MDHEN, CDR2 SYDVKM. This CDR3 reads CASSAGTEAFF. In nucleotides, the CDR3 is TGTGCCAGCAGTGCCGGGACAGAAGCTTTCTTT.

The CDR3 coding sequence is TGTGCCAGCAGCCTTAGCGGGGGGGCACCAGATACGCAGTATTTT. It translates to CASSLSGGAPDTQYF. The genes are TRBV3-1 (or the pseudogene TRBV3-2) and TRBJ2-3; 11 bases are shared with TRBD2. V trimming: 4 bases; J trimming: 4 bases; junction bases outside the gene matches: 4. The CDR3 sequence is 15 residues long. Per germline, CDR1 LGHDT and CDR2 YNNKEL (reference sequence).

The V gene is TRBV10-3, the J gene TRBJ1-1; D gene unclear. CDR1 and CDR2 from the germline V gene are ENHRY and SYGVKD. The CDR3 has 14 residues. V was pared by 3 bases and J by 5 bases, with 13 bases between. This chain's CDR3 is CAISDPRAGTEAFF. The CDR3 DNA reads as TGTGCCATCAGTGACCCGCGGGCCGGGACTGAAGCTTTCTTT.

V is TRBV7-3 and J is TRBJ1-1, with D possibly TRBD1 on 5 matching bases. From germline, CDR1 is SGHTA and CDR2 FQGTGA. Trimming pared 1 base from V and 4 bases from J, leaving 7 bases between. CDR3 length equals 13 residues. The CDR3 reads CASSLRQGTEAFF. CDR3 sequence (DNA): TGTGCCAGCAGCTTAAGGCAGGGCACTGAAGCTTTCTTT.

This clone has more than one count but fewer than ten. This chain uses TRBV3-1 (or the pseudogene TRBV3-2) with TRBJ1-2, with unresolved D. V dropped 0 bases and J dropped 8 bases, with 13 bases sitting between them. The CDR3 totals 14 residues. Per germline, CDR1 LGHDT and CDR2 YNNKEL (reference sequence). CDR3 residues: CASSQDPAVPGYTF. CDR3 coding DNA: TGTGCCAGCAGCCAAGATCCGGCAGTGCCAGGCTACACCTTC.

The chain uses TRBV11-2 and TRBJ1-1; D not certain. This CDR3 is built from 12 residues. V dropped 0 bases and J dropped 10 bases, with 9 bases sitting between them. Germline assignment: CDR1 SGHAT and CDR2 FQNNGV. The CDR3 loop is CASSLERLRAFF. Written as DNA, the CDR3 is TGTGCCAGCAGCTTAGAAAGGTTGAGAGCTTTCTTT.

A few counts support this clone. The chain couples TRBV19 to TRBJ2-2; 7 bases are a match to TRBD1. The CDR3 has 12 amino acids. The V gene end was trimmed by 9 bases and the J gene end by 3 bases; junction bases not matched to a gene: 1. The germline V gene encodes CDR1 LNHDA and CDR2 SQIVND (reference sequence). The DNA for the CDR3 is TGTGCCAGCGACAGGGACACCGGGGAGCTGTTTTTT. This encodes CASDRDTGELFF.

CDR3 nucleotide sequence: TGTGCCAGTAGTATAATTGGACTTAGGGAAGCTGAAGCTTTCTTT. Translated, it gives CASSIIGLREAEAFF. This chain connects TRBV19 to TRBJ1-1; D is unresolved. This CDR3 is 15 amino acids long. The V gene's germline CDR1 is LNHDA and CDR2 SQIVND (reference sequence). V lost 2 bases and J lost 6, with 16 bases in between.